Presented here are 4 T cell receptor beta chains from one specimen sequenced in a study of shared clonotypes between healthy human individuals. Assay: immunoSEQ multiplex PCR; the TCRdb copy retains only in-frame clones and omits some. The sample holds 600,000 to 800,000 clones, over 55% seen once. The sequencing sample was made of memory CD4+ T cells sorted from blood. The subset was: CD45RA-negative fraction. The receptors come from a woman aged 25 to 39 in good health.

The rearrangement links TRBV11-3 to TRBJ2-5; D is possibly TRBD1 (6 bases). Germline V gives CDR1 SGHNT, CDR2 YENEEA. Deletions cut 4 bases from V and 3 bases from J, with 15 bases between. The CDR3 spans 15 residues. CDR3 coding DNA: TGTGCCAGCAGCTCGGGGATGGGGGCTAAAGAGACCCAGTACTTC. Protein product: CASSSGMGAKETQYF.

This chain uses TRBV7-9 with TRBJ1-6; D ambiguous. This CDR3 is built from 15 residues. Trimming cost V 5 bases and J 11 bases, with 19 bases left between them. Germline CDR1 is SEHNR and CDR2 is FQNEAQ (reference sequence). CDR3 nucleotide sequence: TGTGCCAGCAGCCAAGAAGGGTTGGCACACCCACCCCTCCACTTT. Translating it yields CASSQEGLAHPPLHF.

This chain connects TRBV11-2 to TRBJ1-1, with a weak D call TRBD1 (5 bases). Germline CDR1 and CDR2: SGHAT and FQNNGV. This CDR3 comprises 14 residues. V lost 1 base to trimming and J lost 7 bases, with 13 bases between them. The CDR3 here is CASSLVWGPYEAFF. DNA of the CDR3: TGTGCCAGCAGCTTAGTATGGGGCCCTTATGAAGCTTTCTTT.

V and J are TRBV28 and TRBJ2-7; no clear D. V was shortened by 4 bases and J by 7 bases, with 14 bases between the two germline ends. The CDR3 contains 13 residues. Per the germline V gene, CDR1 is MDHEN and CDR2 is SYDVKM. In nucleotides, the CDR3 is TGTGCCAGCAGTTATCGAGGAATGGGTGAGCAGTACTTC. Its protein is CASSYRGMGEQYF.